This record covers a single TCR beta chain. What it binds is not known. Primers: 60 Vbeta forward and 13 Jbeta reverse. Using immunoSEQ multiplex PCR, the repertoire was profiled, and TCRdb retains in-frame clones only, with some absent. The data hold fewer than 350,000 clones, with around nine tenths observed a single time. This sample stems from a study of cytomegalovirus exposure and HLA in healthy donors. Study background: Approximately 180 million T cells yielded 100 million or so unique TCR beta sequences, as an earlier analysis found. Of some 400 genotyped donors, about 81% clustered with self-reported Caucasian donors. Study-wide results and caveats: The study designated around 150 TCR beta chains cytomegalovirus-associated. When analyzed later, a missense DCLRE1C variant was found to be linked to TCR beta V- and J-gene trimming.

CDR1 and CDR2 (germline): WNHNN, SYGVQD (reference sequence). This CDR3 is built from 15 residues. The V end was cut by 0 bases, the J end by 3 bases, with 12 bases between. The chain links TRBV10-1 to TRBJ2-7; no definite D call. The sequencing input was PBMCs. This clonotype originated in a woman aged 18-29 years in good health and CMV-seronegative. The CDR3 DNA reads TGCGCCAGCAGTGAGTCGGCTAGTCCCCTCTACGAGCAGTACTTC. Protein product: CASSESASPLYEQYF.